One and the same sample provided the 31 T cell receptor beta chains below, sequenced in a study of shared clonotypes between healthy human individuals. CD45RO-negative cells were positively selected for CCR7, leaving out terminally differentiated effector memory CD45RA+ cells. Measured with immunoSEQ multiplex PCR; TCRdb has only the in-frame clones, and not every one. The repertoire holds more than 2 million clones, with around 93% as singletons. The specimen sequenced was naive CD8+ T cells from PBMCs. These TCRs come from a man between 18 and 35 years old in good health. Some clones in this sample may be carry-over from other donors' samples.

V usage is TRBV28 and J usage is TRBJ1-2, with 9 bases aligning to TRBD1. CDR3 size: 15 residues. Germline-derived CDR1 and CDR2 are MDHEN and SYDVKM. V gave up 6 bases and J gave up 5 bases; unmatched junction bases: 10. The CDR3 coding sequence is TGTGCCAGCAGCCCGGGGACAGGGCCAGAATATGGCTACACCTTC. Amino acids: CASSPGTGPEYGYTF.

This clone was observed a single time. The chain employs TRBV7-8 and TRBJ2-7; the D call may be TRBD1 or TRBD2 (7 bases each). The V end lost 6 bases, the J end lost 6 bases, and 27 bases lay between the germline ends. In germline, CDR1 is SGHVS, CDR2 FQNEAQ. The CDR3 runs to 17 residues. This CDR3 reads CASSTWGGDRVTGEQYF. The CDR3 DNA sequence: TGTGCCAGCAGTACCTGGGGGGGAGACAGGGTAACAGGCGAGCAGTACTTC.

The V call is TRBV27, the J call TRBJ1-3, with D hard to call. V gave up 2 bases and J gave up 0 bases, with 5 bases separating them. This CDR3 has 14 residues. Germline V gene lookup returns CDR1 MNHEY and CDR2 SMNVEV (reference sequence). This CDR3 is CASSLDISGNTIYF. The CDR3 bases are TGTGCCAGCAGTTTAGACATCTCTGGAAACACCATATATTTT.

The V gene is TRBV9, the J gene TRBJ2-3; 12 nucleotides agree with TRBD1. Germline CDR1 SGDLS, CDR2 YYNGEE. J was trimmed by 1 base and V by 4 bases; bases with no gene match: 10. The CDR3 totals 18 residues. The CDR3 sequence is CASSSRGTGGEGTDTQYF. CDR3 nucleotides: TGTGCCAGCAGCTCTCGAGGGACAGGGGGCGAGGGCACAGATACGCAGTATTTT.

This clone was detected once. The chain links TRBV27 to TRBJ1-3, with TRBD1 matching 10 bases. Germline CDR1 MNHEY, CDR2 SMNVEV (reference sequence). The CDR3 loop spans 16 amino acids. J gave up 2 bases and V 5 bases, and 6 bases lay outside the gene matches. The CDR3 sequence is CASSPLGQGAGNTIYF. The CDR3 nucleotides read TGTGCCAGCAGTCCCCTTGGACAGGGGGCTGGAAACACCATATATTTT.

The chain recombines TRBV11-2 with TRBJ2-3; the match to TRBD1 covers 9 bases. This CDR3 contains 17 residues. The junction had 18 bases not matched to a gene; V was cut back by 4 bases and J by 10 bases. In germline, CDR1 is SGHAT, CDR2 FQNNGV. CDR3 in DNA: TGTGCCAGCAGCTCCAGCCCCGGACAGGGGCGATCCGTGGCGCAGTATTTT. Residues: CASSSSPGQGRSVAQYF. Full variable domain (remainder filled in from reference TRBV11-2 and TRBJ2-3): EAGVAQSPRYKIIEKRQSVAFWCNPISGHATLYWYQQILGQGPKLLIQFQNNGVVDDSQLPKDRFSAERLKGVDSTLKIQPAKLEDSAVYLCASSSSPGQGRSVAQYFGPGTRLTVL.

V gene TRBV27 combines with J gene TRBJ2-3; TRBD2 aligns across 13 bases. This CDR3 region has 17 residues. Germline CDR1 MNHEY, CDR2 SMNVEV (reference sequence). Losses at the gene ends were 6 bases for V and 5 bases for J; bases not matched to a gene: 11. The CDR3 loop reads CASRPTGTSGIQDTQYF. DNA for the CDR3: TGTGCCAGCAGACCCACGGGGACTAGCGGGATCCAAGATACGCAGTATTTT.

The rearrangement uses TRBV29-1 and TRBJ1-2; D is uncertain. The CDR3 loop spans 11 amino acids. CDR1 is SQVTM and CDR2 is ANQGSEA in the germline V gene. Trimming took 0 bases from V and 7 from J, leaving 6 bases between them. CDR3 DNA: TGCAGCGTTGAAGATATAAGTGGCTACACCTTC. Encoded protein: CSVEDISGYTF.

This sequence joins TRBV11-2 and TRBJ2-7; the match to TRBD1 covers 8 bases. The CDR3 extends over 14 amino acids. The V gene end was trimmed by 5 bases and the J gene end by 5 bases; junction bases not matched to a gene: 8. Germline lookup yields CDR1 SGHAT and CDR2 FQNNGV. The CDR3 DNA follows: TGTGCCAGCAGCCCGTGGACAGGGTGGAACGAGCAGTACTTC. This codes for CASSPWTGWNEQYF.

The CDR3, as DNA: TGTGCCAGCAGCTTAGCGGGGCTAGCGGGAGTGGGTGAGCAGTTCTTC. Translated, it gives CASSLAGLAGVGEQFF. The rearrangement links TRBV7-9 to TRBJ2-1; 10 bases map to TRBD2. The CDR3 covers 16 residues. Germline V gene sequence: CDR1 SEHNR, CDR2 FQNEAQ (reference sequence). Unmatched junction bases numbered 8, after V lost 0 bases and J lost 9 bases.

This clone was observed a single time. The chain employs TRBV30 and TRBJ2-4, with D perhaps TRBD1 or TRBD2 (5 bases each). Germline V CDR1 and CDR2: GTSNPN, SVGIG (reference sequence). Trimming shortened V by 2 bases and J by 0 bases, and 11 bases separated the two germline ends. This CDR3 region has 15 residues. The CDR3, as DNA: TGTGCCTGGAGTCCAGGGAGCGAAGCCAAAAACATTCAGTACTTC. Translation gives CAWSPGSEAKNIQYF.

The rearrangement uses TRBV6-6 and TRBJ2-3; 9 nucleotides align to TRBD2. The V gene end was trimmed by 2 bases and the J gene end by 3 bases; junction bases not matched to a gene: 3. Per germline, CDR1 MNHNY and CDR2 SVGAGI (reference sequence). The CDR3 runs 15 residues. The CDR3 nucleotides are TGTGCCAGCAGTTACGCAGCGGGAGGTACAGATACGCAGTATTTT. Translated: CASSYAAGGTDTQYF.

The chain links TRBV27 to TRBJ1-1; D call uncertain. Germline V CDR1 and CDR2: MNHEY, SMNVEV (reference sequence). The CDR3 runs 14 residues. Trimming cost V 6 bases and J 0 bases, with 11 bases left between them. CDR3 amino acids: CASRPRAVNTEAFF. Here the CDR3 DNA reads TGTGCCAGCAGGCCGCGGGCAGTGAACACTGAAGCTTTCTTT.

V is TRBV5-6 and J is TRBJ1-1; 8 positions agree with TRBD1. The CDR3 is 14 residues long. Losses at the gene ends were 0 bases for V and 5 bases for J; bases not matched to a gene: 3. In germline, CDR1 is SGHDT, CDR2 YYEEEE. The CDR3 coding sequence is TGTGCCAGCAGCTTGGGACAGGGGTGGACTGAAGCTTTCTTT. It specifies CASSLGQGWTEAFF. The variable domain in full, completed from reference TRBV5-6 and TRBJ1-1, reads DAGVTQSPTHLIKTRGQQVTLRCSPKSGHDTVSWYQQALGQGPQFIFQYYEEEERQRGNFPDRFSGHQFPNYSSELNVNALLLGDSALYLCASSLGQGWTEAFFGQGTRLTVV.

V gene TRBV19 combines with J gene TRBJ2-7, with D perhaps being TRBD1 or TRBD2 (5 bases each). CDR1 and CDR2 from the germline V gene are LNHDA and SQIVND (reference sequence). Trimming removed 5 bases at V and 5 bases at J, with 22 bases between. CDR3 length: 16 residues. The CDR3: CASSWTVRDGAHEQYF. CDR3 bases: TGTGCCAGTAGTTGGACGGTTCGGGACGGGGCCCACGAGCAGTACTTC.

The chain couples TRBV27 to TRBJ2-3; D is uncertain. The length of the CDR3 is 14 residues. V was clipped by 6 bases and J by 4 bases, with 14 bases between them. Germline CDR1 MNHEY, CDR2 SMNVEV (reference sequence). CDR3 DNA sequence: TGTGCCAGCAGCCCCTTTCTTGGGGCAGATACGCAGTATTTT. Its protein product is CASSPFLGADTQYF.

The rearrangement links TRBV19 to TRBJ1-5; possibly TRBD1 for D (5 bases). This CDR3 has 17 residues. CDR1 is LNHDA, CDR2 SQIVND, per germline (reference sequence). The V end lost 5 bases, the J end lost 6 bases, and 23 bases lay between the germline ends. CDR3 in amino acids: CASSYPPGTEKGQPQHF. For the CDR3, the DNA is TGTGCCAGTAGTTACCCCCCCGGGACCGAAAAGGGTCAGCCCCAGCATTTT.

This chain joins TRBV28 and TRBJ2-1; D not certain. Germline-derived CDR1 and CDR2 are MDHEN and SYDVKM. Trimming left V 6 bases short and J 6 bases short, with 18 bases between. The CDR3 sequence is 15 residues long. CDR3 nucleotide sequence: TGTGCCAGCAGCGGATTGACGGAGAGGCCCAATGAGCAGTTCTTC. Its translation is CASSGLTERPNEQFF.

CDR3 region: CASSLERAGGRGKNIQYF. The CDR3, as DNA: TGTGCCAGCAGTTTGGAAAGGGCGGGAGGTCGTGGGAAAAACATTCAGTACTTC. This chain connects TRBV28 to TRBJ2-4; 8 nucleotides match TRBD2. Trimming cost V 3 bases and J 4 bases; bases outside gene matches: 14. Germline CDR1 reads MDHEN; CDR2 reads SYDVKM. The CDR3 runs 18 residues.

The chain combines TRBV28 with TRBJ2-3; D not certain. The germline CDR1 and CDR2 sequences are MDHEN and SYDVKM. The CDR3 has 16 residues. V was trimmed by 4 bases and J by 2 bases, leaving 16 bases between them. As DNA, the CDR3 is TGTGCCAGCAGTTCCTCCCCCCGCAGGTACACAGATACGCAGTATTTT. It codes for CASSSSPRRYTDTQYF.

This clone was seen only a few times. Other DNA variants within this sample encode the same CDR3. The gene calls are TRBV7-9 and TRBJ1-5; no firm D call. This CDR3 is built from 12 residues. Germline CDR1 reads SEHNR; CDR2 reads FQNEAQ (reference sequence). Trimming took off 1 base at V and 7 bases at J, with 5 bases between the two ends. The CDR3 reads CASSLGRQPQHF. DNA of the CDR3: TGTGCCAGCAGCTTAGGTAGGCAGCCCCAGCATTTT.

In DNA, the CDR3 is TGTGCCAGCAGCTTCGACATGGGCTCCTACGAGCAGTACTTC. Translation: CASSFDMGSYEQYF. The chain joins TRBV7-2 to TRBJ2-7; D is undetermined. V lost 3 bases, J lost 0 bases, and 9 bases lay in between. There are 14 residues in the CDR3. In germline, CDR1 is SGHTA, CDR2 FQGNSA.

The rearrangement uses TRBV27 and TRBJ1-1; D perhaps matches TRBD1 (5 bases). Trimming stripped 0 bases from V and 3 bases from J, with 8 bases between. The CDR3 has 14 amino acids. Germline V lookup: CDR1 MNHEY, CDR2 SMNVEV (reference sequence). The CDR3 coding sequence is TGTGCCAGCAGTTTATCGTCGGGGGACACTGAAGCTTTCTTT. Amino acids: CASSLSSGDTEAFF.

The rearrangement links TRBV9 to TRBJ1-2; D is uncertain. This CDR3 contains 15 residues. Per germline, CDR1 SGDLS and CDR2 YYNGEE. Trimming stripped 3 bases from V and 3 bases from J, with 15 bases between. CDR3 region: CASSDMVDRHYGYTF. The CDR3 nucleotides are TGTGCCAGCAGCGATATGGTGGACCGGCACTATGGCTACACCTTC.

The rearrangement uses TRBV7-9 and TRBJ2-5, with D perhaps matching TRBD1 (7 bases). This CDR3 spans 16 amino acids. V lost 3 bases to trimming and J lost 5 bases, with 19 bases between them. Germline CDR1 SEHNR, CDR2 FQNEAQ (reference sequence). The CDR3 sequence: CASSFSSGGRLETQYF. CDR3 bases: TGTGCCAGCAGCTTTTCTTCAGGGGGGCGCTTGGAGACCCAGTACTTC.

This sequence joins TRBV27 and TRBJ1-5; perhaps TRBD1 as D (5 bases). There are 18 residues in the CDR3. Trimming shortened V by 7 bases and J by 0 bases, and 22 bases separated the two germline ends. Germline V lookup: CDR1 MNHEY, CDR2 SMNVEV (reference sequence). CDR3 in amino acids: CASTPRYRGTDSNQPQHF. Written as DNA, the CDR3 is TGTGCCAGCACCCCCCGGTATCGGGGGACGGATAGCAATCAGCCCCAGCATTTT.

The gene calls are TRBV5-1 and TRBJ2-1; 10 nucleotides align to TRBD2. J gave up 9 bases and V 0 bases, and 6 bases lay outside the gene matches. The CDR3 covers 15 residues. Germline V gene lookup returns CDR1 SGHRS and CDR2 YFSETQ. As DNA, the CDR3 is TGCGCCAGCAGCTTGGACCTAGCGGGAGCTAGTGAGCAGTTCTTC. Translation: CASSLDLAGASEQFF.

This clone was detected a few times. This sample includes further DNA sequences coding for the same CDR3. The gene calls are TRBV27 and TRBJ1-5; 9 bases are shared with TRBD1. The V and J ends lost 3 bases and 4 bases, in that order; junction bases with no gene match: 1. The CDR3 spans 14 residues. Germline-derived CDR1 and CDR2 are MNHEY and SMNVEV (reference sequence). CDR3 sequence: CASSLGQGNQPQHF. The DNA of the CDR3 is TGTGCCAGCAGTTTGGGACAGGGAAATCAGCCCCAGCATTTT.

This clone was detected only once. CDR3 nucleotide sequence: TGTGCCAGCAGCTTAGTTCCGGGGTCGAGCTCCTACGAGCAGTACTTC. It is translated as CASSLVPGSSSYEQYF. This sequence joins TRBV11-2 and TRBJ2-7; D possibly corresponds to TRBD2 (5 bases). Germline V gene data show CDR1 as SGHAT and CDR2 as FQNNGV. CDR3 length: 16 residues. Trimming left V 1 base short and J 0 bases short, with 13 bases between.

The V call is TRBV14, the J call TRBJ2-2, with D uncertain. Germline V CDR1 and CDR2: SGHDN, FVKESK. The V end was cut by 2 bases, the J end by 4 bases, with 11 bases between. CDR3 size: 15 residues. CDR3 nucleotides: TGTGCCAGCAGCCAAACTATGACCCTCACCGGGGAGCTGTTTTTT. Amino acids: CASSQTMTLTGELFF.

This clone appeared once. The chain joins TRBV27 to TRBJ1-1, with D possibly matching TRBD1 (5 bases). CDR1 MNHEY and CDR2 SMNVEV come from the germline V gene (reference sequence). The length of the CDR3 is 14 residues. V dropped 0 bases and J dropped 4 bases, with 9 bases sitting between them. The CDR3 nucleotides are TGTGCCAGCAGTTTATCACCAGGGCCCACTGAAGCTTTCTTT. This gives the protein CASSLSPGPTEAFF.